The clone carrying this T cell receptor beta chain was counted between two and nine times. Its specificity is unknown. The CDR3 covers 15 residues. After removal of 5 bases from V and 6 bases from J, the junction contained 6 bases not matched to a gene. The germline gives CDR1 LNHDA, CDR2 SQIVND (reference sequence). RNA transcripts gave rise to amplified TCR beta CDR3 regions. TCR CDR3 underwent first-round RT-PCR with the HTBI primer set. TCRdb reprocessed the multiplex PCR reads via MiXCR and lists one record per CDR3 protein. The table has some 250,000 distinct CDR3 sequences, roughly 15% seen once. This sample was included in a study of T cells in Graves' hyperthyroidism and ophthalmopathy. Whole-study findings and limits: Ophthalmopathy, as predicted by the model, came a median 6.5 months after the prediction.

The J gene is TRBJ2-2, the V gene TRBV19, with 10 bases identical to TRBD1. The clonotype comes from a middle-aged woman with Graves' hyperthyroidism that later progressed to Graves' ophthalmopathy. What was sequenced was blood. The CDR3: CASSERTGGPGELFF. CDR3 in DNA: TGTGCCAGTAGTGAAAGGACAGGGGGACCCGGGGAGCTGTTTTTT.